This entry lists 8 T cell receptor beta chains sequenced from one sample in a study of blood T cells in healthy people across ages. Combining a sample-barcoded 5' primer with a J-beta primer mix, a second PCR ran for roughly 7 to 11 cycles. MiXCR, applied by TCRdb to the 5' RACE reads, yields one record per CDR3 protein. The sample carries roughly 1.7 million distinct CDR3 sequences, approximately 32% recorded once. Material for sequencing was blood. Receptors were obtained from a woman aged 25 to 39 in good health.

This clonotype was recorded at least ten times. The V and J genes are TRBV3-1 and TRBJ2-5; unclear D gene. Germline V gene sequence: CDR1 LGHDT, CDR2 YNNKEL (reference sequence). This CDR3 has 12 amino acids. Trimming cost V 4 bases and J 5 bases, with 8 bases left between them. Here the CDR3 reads CASSPLRETQYF. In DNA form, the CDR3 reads TGTGCCAGCAGCCCCCTGAGGGAGACCCAGTACTTC.

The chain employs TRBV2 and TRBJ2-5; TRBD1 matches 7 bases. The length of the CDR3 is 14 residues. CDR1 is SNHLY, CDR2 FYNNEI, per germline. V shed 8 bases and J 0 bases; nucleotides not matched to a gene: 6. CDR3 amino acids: CASGRDRNQETQYF. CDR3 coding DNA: TGTGCCAGCGGTAGGGACAGAAACCAAGAGACCCAGTACTTC.

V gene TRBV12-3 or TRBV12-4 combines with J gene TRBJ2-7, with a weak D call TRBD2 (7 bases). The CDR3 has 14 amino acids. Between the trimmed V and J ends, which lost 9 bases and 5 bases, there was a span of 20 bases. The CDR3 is CASRSRGGSNEQYF. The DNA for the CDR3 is TGTGCCAGTAGGTCTAGGGGGGGGTCCAACGAGCAGTACTTC.

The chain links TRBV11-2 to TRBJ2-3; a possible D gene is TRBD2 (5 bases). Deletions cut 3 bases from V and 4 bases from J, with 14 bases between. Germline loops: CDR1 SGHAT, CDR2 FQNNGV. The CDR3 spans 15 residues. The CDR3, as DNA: TGTGCCAGCAGCTTTAACACCGCGGGCGCAGATACGCAGTATTTT. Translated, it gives CASSFNTAGADTQYF.

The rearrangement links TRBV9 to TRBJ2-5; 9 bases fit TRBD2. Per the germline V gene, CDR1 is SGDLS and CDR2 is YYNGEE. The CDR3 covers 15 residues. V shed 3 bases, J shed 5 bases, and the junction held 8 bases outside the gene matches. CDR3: CASSASGELWETQYF. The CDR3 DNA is TGTGCCAGCAGCGCTAGCGGGGAGTTATGGGAGACCCAGTACTTC.

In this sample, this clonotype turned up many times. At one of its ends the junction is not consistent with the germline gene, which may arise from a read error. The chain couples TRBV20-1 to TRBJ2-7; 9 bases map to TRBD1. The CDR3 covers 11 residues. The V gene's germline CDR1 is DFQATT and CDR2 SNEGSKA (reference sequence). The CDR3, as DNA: TGCAGCGCTAGGACAGGGGACGAGCAGTACTTC. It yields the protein CSARTGDEQYF.

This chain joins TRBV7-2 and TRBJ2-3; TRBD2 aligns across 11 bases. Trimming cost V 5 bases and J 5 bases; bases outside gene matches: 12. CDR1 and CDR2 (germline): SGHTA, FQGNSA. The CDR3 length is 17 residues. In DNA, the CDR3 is TGTGCCAGCAGCCGCGGCGGGACTAGCGGATCCCGAGATACGCAGTATTTT. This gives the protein CASSRGGTSGSRDTQYF.

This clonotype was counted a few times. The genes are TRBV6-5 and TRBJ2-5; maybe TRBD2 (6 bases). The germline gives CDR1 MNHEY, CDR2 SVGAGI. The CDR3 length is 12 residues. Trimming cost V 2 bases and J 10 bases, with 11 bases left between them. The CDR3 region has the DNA TGTGCCAGCAGTTACGGCGGGGATAGCCAGTACTTC. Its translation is CASSYGGDSQYF.